Reported below is one TCR beta chain. The antigen remains undetermined. The sample's treatment: oral pan-JAK inhibitor, 5-10 mg twice daily. V was clipped by 3 bases and J by 5 bases, with 10 bases between them. In germline, CDR1 is SGHTA, CDR2 FQGNSA. The CDR3 has 13 amino acids. This sample is part of a study of CD8+ T cells in alopecia areata. At the level of the study: The study gave treated patients oral tofacitinib at 5 to 10 mg twice daily. Tofacitinib continued for 6 to 18 months and was then withheld for 6 months.

Study outcomes and limitations: Treatment with tofacitinib significantly lowered scalp clonality and reduced expanded CD8+ clones among the top 100. Alopecia totalis/universalis scalp especially showed more expanded CD8+ clones than normal scalp.

In each case, RNA was isolated and then reverse transcribed into cDNA as the sequencing template. Clones were sequenced by immunoSEQ multiplex PCR, and TCRdb holds only the in-frame ones, with some missing. The sample shows approximately 200,000 clones, around 60% of them seen only once. The sequence derives from a human donor with alopecia areata. Material: CD4+ T cells sorted from blood, obtained at week 4, from a patient treated with tofacitinib. The chain has TRBV7-2 and TRBJ2-5; unclear D gene. Written as DNA, the CDR3 is TGTGCCAGCAGCTTGTCGGTTACCGAGACCCAGTACTTC. Encoded protein: CASSLSVTETQYF.